This T cell receptor (beta chain) was captured in a study of shared clonotypes between healthy human individuals. Profiled with immunoSEQ multiplex PCR; TCRdb holds only in-frame clones, not every one. The table has about 1.5 million clones, approximately 98% seen once. Germline CDR1 is MNHEY and CDR2 is SMNVEV (reference sequence). Losses at the gene ends were 4 bases for V and 9 bases for J; bases not matched to a gene: 8. This CDR3 spans 15 amino acids. The chain carries TRBV27 and TRBJ1-6; 8 bases are shared with TRBD1. The clonotype originates from a man aged 25-40 years in good health. The sample comprised naive CD4+ T cells sorted from blood. Subset indicated: CD45RA+ positively selected. The chain's CDR3 is CASSSRQGTGSPLHF. DNA for the CDR3: TGTGCCAGCAGTTCCCGACAGGGGACGGGTTCACCCCTCCACTTT.